The sequence of this T cell receptor (beta chain) was determined in a study of T-cell reconstitution after alpha-beta-depleted transplantation in children. Unique molecular identifiers tagged the TCRbeta library. TCRdb processed the PCR reads anew with MiXCR; each CDR3 protein has one entry. The sample lists about 150,000 distinct CDR3 sequences; over 8.5% were seen once. Whole-study results and caveats: Counts and diversity of T cells one year after transplant came mostly from newly produced T cells.

With 5 bases clipped from V and 4 bases from J, the junction kept 4 bases outside the gene matches. This CDR3 region has 14 residues. Germline CDR1 MNHNS, CDR2 SASEGT. This clonotype came up many times. Antigen specificity is unknown. The TCR sequence derives from a boy aged 2-9 years with acute myeloid leukemia, due to receive a stem cell transplant. The genes are TRBV6-1 and TRBJ2-2, with 7 positions matching TRBD2. Material: PBMCs, obtained before TCRalphabeta/CD19-depleted stem cell transplant. The CDR3 coding sequence is TGTGCCAGCAGTCTCGGGGGGACCACCGGGGAGCTGTTTTTT. Translated, it gives CASSLGGTTGELFF.